The 21 T cell receptor beta chains below were found in one sample sequenced in a study of T cell responses to AZD1222 COVID-19 vaccine. Profiled with immunoSEQ multiplex PCR; TCRdb holds only in-frame clones, not every one. The repertoire holds about 85,000 clones, with 85% as singletons. The sequences come from peripheral blood, collected 28 days after the second AZD1222 dose. The receptor set was obtained from an adult who received the AZD1222 COVID-19 vaccine.

V and J are TRBV2 and TRBJ2-5; unclear D gene. Trimming took off 2 bases at V and 5 bases at J, with 3 bases between the two ends. Per germline, CDR1 SNHLY and CDR2 FYNNEI. The CDR3 loop spans 11 amino acids. The CDR3 DNA is TGTGCCAGCAGTGAACGGGAGACCCAGTACTTC. This encodes CASSERETQYF.

V usage is TRBV9 and J usage is TRBJ2-5; no firm D call. Trimming left V 3 bases short and J 2 bases short, with 8 bases between. The CDR3 consists of 13 residues. Germline CDR1 SGDLS, CDR2 YYNGEE. The CDR3 spells CASSDESQETQYF. CDR3 nucleotide sequence: TGTGCCAGCAGCGACGAGAGTCAAGAGACCCAGTACTTC.

The chain recombines TRBV3-1 (or the pseudogene TRBV3-2) with TRBJ2-7; 7 bases are a match to TRBD2. The germline CDR1 and CDR2 sequences are LGHDT and YNNKEL (reference sequence). The CDR3 is 12 residues long. The J segment lost 9 bases and the V segment lost 0 bases, leaving 2 bases of the junction unmatched. Here the CDR3 DNA reads TGTGCCAGCAGCCAAGAAGGACTAGGGCAGTACTTC. It codes for CASSQEGLGQYF.

V gene TRBV12-3 or TRBV12-4 combines with J gene TRBJ1-6; no definite D call. V was shortened by 5 bases and J by 8 bases, with 10 bases between the two germline ends. This CDR3 comprises 13 residues. The CDR3 protein is CASSESRDSPLHF. CDR3 bases: TGTGCCAGCAGTGAATCAAGGGATTCACCCCTCCACTTT.

This sequence joins TRBV5-1 and TRBJ2-2, with unresolved D. Germline CDR1 SGHRS, CDR2 YFSETQ. Trimming removed 4 bases from V and 4 bases from J, with 17 bases in between. This CDR3 spans 16 amino acids. DNA for the CDR3: TGCGCCAGCAGCGTCGTCGGGCCCCCGCCCACCGGGGAGCTGTTTTTT. This encodes CASSVVGPPPTGELFF.

The CDR3 nucleotides read TGCGCCAGCAGCTTGGGTACAGGGGGCGGTGGTGGCTACACCTTC. As protein: CASSLGTGGGGGYTF. The chain joins TRBV5-1 to TRBJ1-2; TRBD1 agrees at 9 bases. In germline, CDR1 is SGHRS, CDR2 YFSETQ. Unmatched junction bases numbered 7, after V lost 0 bases and J lost 7 bases. CDR3 size: 15 residues.

V gene TRBV15 combines with J gene TRBJ1-2; D might be TRBD1 (5 bases). The CDR3 sequence is 14 residues long. Per the germline V gene, CDR1 is LNHNV and CDR2 is YYDKDF (reference sequence). V lost 2 bases to trimming and J lost 7 bases, with 14 bases between them. CDR3 residues: CATSRKDTFSGYTF. For the CDR3, the DNA is TGTGCCACCAGCAGAAAGGACACCTTCTCTGGCTACACCTTC.

This clone appeared once. This sequence joins TRBV27 and TRBJ2-1; tentative D call: TRBD2 (5 bases). Trimming shortened V by 3 bases and J by 1 base, and 10 bases separated the two germline ends. The CDR3 runs to 15 residues. Germline CDR1 and CDR2: MNHEY and SMNVEV (reference sequence). CDR3 DNA: TGTGCCAGCAGTTTGGCTCCGGGGTCCTACAATGAGCAGTTCTTC. Residues: CASSLAPGSYNEQFF.

This chain links TRBV5-1 with TRBJ2-3; no definite D call. Germline V gene data show CDR1 as SGHRS and CDR2 as YFSETQ. The length of the CDR3 is 15 residues. V gave up 0 bases and J gave up 0 bases, with 8 bases separating them. The CDR3 region has the DNA TGCGCCAGCAGCTTGGCAGGTACTAGCACAGATACGCAGTATTTT. This sequence encodes CASSLAGTSTDTQYF.

The chain links TRBV4-3 to TRBJ2-3, with 8 nucleotides matching TRBD2. The CDR3 is 18 residues long. Germline loops: CDR1 LGHNA, CDR2 YSLEER. V was clipped by 1 base and J by 7 bases; unmatched bases: 16. In nucleotides, the CDR3 is TGCGCCAGCAGCCAAGCTGTATTAGCGGGGAGAGGCATACATACGCAGTATTTT. Its translation is CASSQAVLAGRGIHTQYF.

The chain links TRBV10-3 to TRBJ1-2; D gene ambiguous. Germline V gene lookup returns CDR1 ENHRY and CDR2 SYGVKD. The CDR3 contains 12 residues. With 0 bases removed from V and 8 bases from J, the gap between germline ends came to 7 bases. CDR3 region: CAISESVSGYTF. The CDR3 nucleotides read TGTGCCATCAGTGAGTCAGTCTCAGGCTACACCTTC.

This sequence joins TRBV2 and TRBJ1-5; the D is unclear. The CDR3 covers 15 residues. Germline CDR1 is SNHLY and CDR2 is FYNNEI. The V gene lost 3 bases and the J gene lost 0 bases, with 9 bases spanning the gap. In DNA form, the CDR3 reads TGTGCCAGCAGTGACCTGAAGGGTAGCAATCAGCCCCAGCATTTT. Translation gives CASSDLKGSNQPQHF. Based on the CDR3 plus reference TRBV2 and TRBJ1-5, the full variable domain is EPEVTQTPSHQVTQMGQEVILRCVPISNHLYFYWYRQILGQKVEFLVSFYNNEISEKSEIFDDQFSVERPDGSNFTLKIRSTKLEDSAMYFCASSDLKGSNQPQHFGDGTRLSIL.

This chain connects TRBV2 to TRBJ1-3; the D is unclear. CDR1 is SNHLY, CDR2 FYNNEI, per germline. Trimming took off 0 bases at V and 3 bases at J, with 9 bases between the two ends. The CDR3 runs to 15 residues. The CDR3: CASSEAGGYGNTIYF. Here the CDR3 DNA reads TGTGCCAGCAGTGAAGCGGGAGGGTATGGAAACACCATATATTTT. The whole variable domain, filled in from reference TRBV2 and TRBJ1-3, reads EPEVTQTPSHQVTQMGQEVILRCVPISNHLYFYWYRQILGQKVEFLVSFYNNEISEKSEIFDDQFSVERPDGSNFTLKIRSTKLEDSAMYFCASSEAGGYGNTIYFGEGSWLTVV.

The V and J genes are TRBV30 and TRBJ1-2, with D unclear. This CDR3 is 15 amino acids long. Germline loops: CDR1 GTSNPN, CDR2 SVGIG (reference sequence). V dropped 0 bases and J dropped 0 bases, with 11 bases sitting between them. CDR3 loop: CAWSVYSYSNYGYTF. CDR3 in DNA: TGTGCCTGGAGTGTATACAGCTATTCTAACTATGGCTACACCTTC. The entire variable domain, with the rest obtained from reference TRBV30 and TRBJ1-2, is as follows: SQTIHQWPATLVQPVGSPLSLECTVEGTSNPNLYWYRQAAGRGLQLLFYSVGIGQISSEVPQNLSASRPQDRQFILSSKKLLLSDSGFYLCAWSVYSYSNYGYTFGSGTRLTVV.

The chain has TRBV27 and TRBJ1-5; no reliable D call. Between the trimmed V and J ends, which lost 6 bases and 0 bases, there was a span of 9 bases. The V gene's germline CDR1 is MNHEY and CDR2 SMNVEV (reference sequence). This CDR3 contains 14 residues. The CDR3 is CASRDGFSNQPQHF. CDR3 coding DNA: TGTGCCAGCAGAGATGGCTTTAGCAATCAGCCCCAGCATTTT.

The V gene is TRBV18, the J gene TRBJ1-1; D gene ambiguous. Per germline, CDR1 KGHSH and CDR2 LQKENI. The CDR3 is 15 amino acids. Trimming removed 1 base at V and 0 bases at J, with 9 bases between. The CDR3 loop is CASSPRENMNTEAFF. As DNA, the CDR3 is TGTGCCAGCTCACCACGAGAGAACATGAACACTGAAGCTTTCTTT.

The V call is TRBV30, the J call TRBJ1-2, with 7 bases identical to TRBD1. After removal of 3 bases from V and 0 bases from J, the junction contained 7 bases not matched to a gene. Germline assignment: CDR1 GTSNPN and CDR2 SVGIG (reference sequence). This CDR3 is built from 15 residues. CDR3 loop: CAWSPPGGANYGYTF. DNA for the CDR3: TGTGCCTGGAGCCCTCCAGGGGGAGCTAACTATGGCTACACCTTC.

This chain connects TRBV25-1 to TRBJ1-2; maybe TRBD1 (6 bases). Trimming took off 10 bases at V and 4 bases at J, with 16 bases between the two ends. In germline, CDR1 is MGHDK, CDR2 SYGVNS. The CDR3 length is 13 residues. The DNA of the CDR3 is TGTGCCACCCGAGACACAGGGATCTATGGCTACACCTTC. As protein: CATRDTGIYGYTF.

The chain uses TRBV7-8 and TRBJ1-1, with D perhaps TRBD1 (6 bases). V shed 2 bases and J shed 4 bases, with 17 bases lying between them. This CDR3 has 16 amino acids. The germline CDR1 and CDR2 sequences are SGHVS and FQNEAQ. Here the CDR3 reads CASSLQRWGLGTEAFF. The CDR3 region has the DNA TGTGCCAGCAGCTTACAAAGGTGGGGGCTCGGCACTGAAGCTTTCTTT. The full variable domain, in which reference TRBV7-8 and TRBJ1-1 provide the parts outside the CDR3, is GAGVSQSPRYKVAKRGQDVALRCDPISGHVSLFWYQQALGQGPEFLTYFQNEAQLDKSGLPSDRFFAERPEGSVSTLKIQRTQQEDSAVYLCASSLQRWGLGTEAFFGQGTRLTVV.

In its sample, this clone was seen once. This sequence joins TRBV28 and TRBJ2-1; weak D call: TRBD1 (5 bases). V lost 5 bases to trimming and J lost 8 bases, with 10 bases between them. The CDR3 has 12 residues. Germline V gene lookup returns CDR1 MDHEN and CDR2 SYDVKM. CDR3 sequence: CASSRAGYEQFF. The CDR3 DNA reads TGTGCCAGCAGTCGAGCAGGGTATGAGCAGTTCTTC.

The chain uses TRBV5-1 and TRBJ2-4; D gene uncertain. The V gene's germline CDR1 is SGHRS and CDR2 YFSETQ. V lost 0 bases and J lost 6, with 7 bases in between. This CDR3 spans 13 amino acids. This chain's CDR3 is CASSLAGRNIQYF. CDR3 in DNA: TGCGCCAGCAGCTTGGCAGGCCGAAACATTCAGTACTTC.